Listed here are 22 T cell receptor beta chains from one sample, sequenced in a study of CD8 T cells in ankylosing spondylitis. Notes on the study in general: Ankylosing spondylitis blood appeared to be characterized by a TCR beta motif of under 10 highly homologous variants.

TCRdb called the 5' RACE reads again in MiXCR, with one record for every CDR3 protein. The table shows approximately 550,000 distinct CDR3 sequences, with roughly an eighth occurring only once. No antigens are known for them. Specimen: blood, either unsorted or a sorted T cell fraction (not recorded which). All receptors come from a male donor with ankylosing spondylitis.

This chain uses TRBV27 with TRBJ2-7; 8 nucleotides match TRBD1. The CDR3 loop spans 16 amino acids. CDR1 and CDR2 from the germline V gene are MNHEY and SMNVEV (reference sequence). With 8 bases clipped from V and 5 bases from J, the junction kept 17 bases outside the gene matches. The CDR3 DNA follows: TGTGCCAGCGGTGGACAGGGTATGTTCGTTCCCCACGAGCAGTACTTC. Amino acid sequence: CASGGQGMFVPHEQYF.

This rearrangement joins TRBV10-1 to TRBJ2-1; TRBD2 aligns across 13 bases. The CDR3 consists of 18 residues. Per the germline V gene, CDR1 is WNHNN and CDR2 is SYGVQD (reference sequence). J gave up 1 base and V 5 bases, and 8 bases lay outside the gene matches. For the CDR3, the DNA is TGCGCCAGCAGTCCCGGACTAGCGGGAGAGGGATCCTACAATGAGCAGTTCTTC. Its protein product is CASSPGLAGEGSYNEQFF.

The chain couples TRBV5-5 to TRBJ2-7, with 9 nucleotides matching TRBD2. CDR1 SGHKS and CDR2 YYEKEE come from the germline V gene (reference sequence). J gave up 0 bases and V 2 bases, and 3 bases lay outside the gene matches. There are 15 residues in the CDR3. CDR3 amino acids: CASSFIAGASYEQYF. CDR3 bases: TGTGCCAGCAGCTTTATAGCGGGAGCCTCCTACGAGCAGTACTTC.

The chain carries TRBV20-1 and TRBJ1-1; 9 bases agree with TRBD1. The ends lost 5 bases at V and 1 base at J; junction bases unmatched: 8. In germline, CDR1 is DFQATT, CDR2 SNEGSKA (reference sequence). The CDR3 covers 15 residues. CDR3 nucleotide sequence: TGCAGTGCTGGACCCCCGGGACAGGGGAACACTGAAGCTTTCTTT. Translation gives CSAGPPGQGNTEAFF.

V and J are TRBV5-6 and TRBJ1-1; D gene ambiguous. CDR1 is SGHDT and CDR2 is YYEEEE in the germline V gene. This CDR3 is 14 amino acids long. Trimming cost V 4 bases and J 0 bases, with 10 bases left between them. The CDR3, as DNA: TGTGCCAGCAGCATAGCAGGCATGAACACTGAAGCTTTCTTT. This gives the protein CASSIAGMNTEAFF. Complete variable domain (other parts from reference TRBV5-6 and TRBJ1-1): DAGVTQSPTHLIKTRGQQVTLRCSPKSGHDTVSWYQQALGQGPQFIFQYYEEEERQRGNFPDRFSGHQFPNYSSELNVNALLLGDSALYLCASSIAGMNTEAFFGQGTRLTVV.

V and J are TRBV7-2 and TRBJ2-7; unclear D gene. The ends were cut back, 2 bases at V and 3 bases at J, with 8 bases in the middle. From germline, CDR1 is SGHTA and CDR2 FQGNSA. The CDR3 contains 13 residues. As DNA, the CDR3 is TGTGCCAGCAGCTTATCCACGATCTACGAGCAGTACGTC. Its translation: CASSLSTIYEQYV.

This clonotype has ten or more counts. The V gene is TRBV5-1, the J gene TRBJ2-2, with 11 bases fitting TRBD2. V lost 1 base, J lost 5 bases, and 4 bases stayed unmatched. From germline, CDR1 is SGHRS and CDR2 YFSETQ. The CDR3 consists of 16 residues. The CDR3 here is CASSLRLAGGTGELFF. The DNA for the CDR3 is TGCGCCAGCAGCTTGAGGCTAGCGGGAGGAACCGGGGAGCTGTTTTTT. The entire variable domain, with the rest obtained from reference TRBV5-1 and TRBJ2-2, is as follows: KAGVTQTPRYLIKTRGQQVTLSCSPISGHRSVSWYQQTPGQGLQFLFEYFSETQRNKGNFPGRFSGRQFSNSRSEMNVSTLELGDSALYLCASSLRLAGGTGELFFGEGSRLTVL.

There are many counts of this clonotype. The chain recombines TRBV20-1 with TRBJ2-5; D unresolved. CDR1 and CDR2 from the germline V gene are DFQATT and SNEGSKA (reference sequence). The CDR3 runs to 12 residues. Between the trimmed V and J ends, which lost 6 bases and 2 bases, there was a span of 10 bases. The DNA of the CDR3 is TGCAGTGCCTATGCCGGACAAGAGACCCAGTACTTC. Its translation is CSAYAGQETQYF.

The V and J genes are TRBV5-6 and TRBJ2-1; 9 bases agree with TRBD2. With 4 bases clipped from V and 2 bases from J, the junction kept 7 bases outside the gene matches. Germline values: CDR1 SGHDT, CDR2 YYEEEE. This CDR3 comprises 16 residues. The chain's CDR3 is CASSSLAGDPYNEQFF. DNA for the CDR3: TGTGCCAGCAGCAGTTTAGCGGGAGACCCCTACAATGAGCAGTTCTTC.

V usage is TRBV7-2 and J usage is TRBJ1-5, with D possibly matching TRBD1 (5 bases). The CDR3 length is 17 residues. Germline V gives CDR1 SGHTA, CDR2 FQGNSA. V was cut by 0 bases and J by 6 bases, with 18 bases left in between. The CDR3 sequence is CASSLAGGGLRVQPQHF. Here the CDR3 DNA reads TGTGCCAGCAGCTTAGCGGGGGGAGGCCTCAGGGTTCAGCCCCAGCATTTT.

This clonotype was counted ten times or more. J is TRBJ1-1 and V is TRBV4-2; D is unresolved. Looked up from germline, CDR1 is LGHNA and CDR2 is YNFKEQ. Trimming took 4 bases from V and 1 from J, leaving 16 bases between them. CDR3 length equals 16 residues. The CDR3 DNA sequence: TGTGCCAGCAGCCCGCGCCTGGGAGGCGAGAACACTGAAGCTTTCTTT. It encodes CASSPRLGGENTEAFF.

The V gene is TRBV29-1, the J gene TRBJ1-1; no clear D. Per the germline V gene, CDR1 is SQVTM and CDR2 is ANQGSEA. The CDR3 consists of 13 residues. V dropped 2 bases and J dropped 4 bases, with 11 bases sitting between them. CDR3 nucleotide sequence: TGCAGCGTTGAAATGGTAGGGCCCACTGAAGCTTTCTTT. Its translation: CSVEMVGPTEAFF. The full variable domain, in which reference TRBV29-1 and TRBJ1-1 provide the parts outside the CDR3, is SAVISQKPSRDICQRGTSLTIQCQVDSQVTMMFWYRQQPGQSLTLIATANQGSEATYESGFVIDKFPISRPNLTFSTLTVSNMSPEDSSIYLCSVEMVGPTEAFFGQGTRLTVV.

This clonotype was seen more than once but under ten times. The chain carries TRBV12-3 or TRBV12-4 and TRBJ2-1; D remains unclear. CDR3 length equals 12 residues. Trimming took 4 bases from V and 7 from J, leaving 8 bases between them. The CDR3 reads CASSWAPNEQFF. CDR3 DNA sequence: TGTGCCAGCAGTTGGGCACCGAATGAGCAGTTCTTC.

This clonotype has ten or more counts. This chain links TRBV7-2 with TRBJ2-1, with D possibly TRBD2 on 6 matching bases. The CDR3 is made up of 14 amino acids. V shed 6 bases and J shed 4 bases, with 13 bases lying between them. In germline, CDR1 is SGHTA, CDR2 FQGNSA. CDR3 protein: CASSWDSQYNEQFF. CDR3 DNA sequence: TGTGCCAGCAGTTGGGACTCGCAATACAATGAGCAGTTCTTC.

This chain uses TRBV12-3 or TRBV12-4 with TRBJ2-1, with D possibly matching TRBD2 (6 bases). Trimming took off 6 bases at V and 10 bases at J, with 13 bases between the two ends. CDR3 length equals 12 residues. The CDR3 nucleotides are TGTGCCAGCAGCCTGGGACTCCAGGAGCAGTTCTTC. It encodes CASSLGLQEQFF.

V gene TRBV5-1 combines with J gene TRBJ1-1, with D unresolved. Germline V gene lookup returns CDR1 SGHRS and CDR2 YFSETQ. The germline V and J ends were trimmed by 3 bases and 6 bases, with 18 bases remaining between them. This CDR3 region has 15 residues. The chain's CDR3 is CASSSGSGSGAEAFF. Here the CDR3 DNA reads TGCGCCAGCAGCTCAGGATCGGGATCCGGCGCTGAAGCTTTCTTT.

J is TRBJ1-2 and V is TRBV2; maybe TRBD1 (5 bases). The germline V gene encodes CDR1 SNHLY and CDR2 FYNNEI. This CDR3 is 11 amino acids long. Trimming took off 7 bases at V and 8 bases at J, with 11 bases between the two ends. The CDR3 loop is CASKEGMGYTF. The CDR3 coding sequence is TGTGCCAGCAAGGAGGGGATGGGCTACACCTTC.

The chain recombines TRBV11-1 with TRBJ2-3; 13 bases fit TRBD2. In germline, CDR1 is SGHAT, CDR2 FQDESV (reference sequence). The CDR3 runs 18 residues. V lost 4 bases and J lost 5; bases outside the gene matches: 12. As DNA, the CDR3 is TGTGCCAGCAGCTACCCTAAATCAACTAGCGGGAGGGAAGATACGCAGTATTTT. This sequence encodes CASSYPKSTSGREDTQYF.

This clonotype has just a few counts. The V call is TRBV7-8, the J call TRBJ2-1, with a weak D call TRBD2 (5 bases). Germline CDR1 and CDR2: SGHVS and FQNEAQ. Trimming took 2 bases from V and 9 from J, leaving 23 bases between them. The CDR3 contains 17 residues. CDR3 sequence: CASSLYRAEFEVGEQFF. CDR3 coding DNA: TGTGCCAGCAGCTTATACCGAGCGGAGTTTGAGGTCGGTGAGCAGTTCTTC.

This clonotype has at least ten counts. This rearrangement joins TRBV29-1 to TRBJ2-7, with D perhaps TRBD1 or TRBD2 (5 bases each). V was cut by 6 bases and J by 1 base, with 10 bases left in between. Germline V gene data show CDR1 as SQVTM and CDR2 as ANQGSEA. The CDR3 covers 12 residues. The CDR3 spells CSVGTGSYEQYF. CDR3 in DNA: TGCAGCGTCGGGACGGGGTCCTACGAGCAGTACTTC.

The chain uses TRBV29-1 and TRBJ2-1; TRBD2 aligns across 8 bases. Germline CDR1 is SQVTM and CDR2 is ANQGSEA. Germline trimming cut 2 bases from V and 8 bases from J; bases unmatched to any gene: 14. The CDR3 length is 16 residues. CDR3 nucleotide sequence: TGCAGCGTTGAATCTGAGTCGGGCGGGAGGTTTTATGAGCAGTTCTTC. Encoded protein: CSVESESGGRFYEQFF.

The chain combines TRBV19 with TRBJ1-5; D is ambiguous. Trimming took 6 bases from V and 3 from J, leaving 12 bases between them. Germline V gene data show CDR1 as LNHDA and CDR2 as SQIVND (reference sequence). The CDR3 consists of 14 residues. CDR3 DNA sequence: TGTGCCAGTAGATCGGTTGGGGACAATCAGCCCCAGCATTTT. This gives the protein CASRSVGDNQPQHF.